This T cell receptor beta chain was sequenced for a study of cytomegalovirus exposure and HLA in healthy donors. Overall study context: The 120 validation repertoires and the 666 first-cohort repertoires shared a platform, a later analysis reported.

On this clone: The target antigen is unknown.

General study results and limits: The authors listed 164 TCR beta chains as cytomegalovirus-associated. Subsequent analysis of the 120 or so validation repertoires found a tendency for first-cohort TCR clusters to co-occur.

Germline V gene lookup returns CDR1 SGHNT and CDR2 YENEEA. Trimming left V 5 bases short and J 6 bases short, with 13 bases between. CDR3 length: 13 residues. Separate from the approximately 700-subject first cohort was the 120-subject validation cohort, to which the donors belonged. Sequencing was performed with immunoSEQ multiplex PCR; in TCRdb, only in-frame clones are kept and a portion is missing. The sample records a few hundred thousand clones, around 80% being singletons. J is TRBJ1-1 and V is TRBV11-3; maybe TRBD1 (6 bases). The specimen sequenced was PBMCs. This sequence originates from a woman in her twenties or thirties in good health and CMV-seropositive. The CDR3 loop reads CASSQSAGAEAFF. CDR3 DNA sequence: TGTGCCAGCAGCCAAAGCGCAGGGGCTGAAGCTTTCTTT.